This TCR beta chain was captured in a study of cytomegalovirus exposure and HLA in healthy donors. This clone was seen just once. The antigen is not known. The study's findings and limits: The authors later found HLA-associated TCR beta chains more clonally expanded than equally common others. The classifier reportedly diagnosed cytomegalovirus status with high specificity and sensitivity. Most of the TCR beta V segments (in an earlier analysis) were productive either about 90% or about 30% of the time.

The germline V gene encodes CDR1 MNHEY and CDR2 SMNVEV (reference sequence). Trimming stripped 4 bases from V and 4 bases from J, with 10 bases between. The CDR3 extends over 13 amino acids. PCR involved 60 Vbeta and 13 Jbeta primers. The repertoire was sequenced with immunoSEQ multiplex PCR; TCRdb's copy has only in-frame clones and lacks some. Of tens of thousands of clones listed, about 78% are singletons. This chain connects TRBV27 to TRBJ1-1, with a weak D call TRBD1 (6 bases). The specimen was PBMCs. This sequence was found in a man younger than 30 in good health and CMV-seronegative. CDR3 residues: CASSSQGPTEAFF. CDR3 DNA: TGTGCCAGCAGTTCTCAGGGGCCCACTGAAGCTTTCTTT.